This T cell receptor (beta chain) was recovered during a study of blood T cell repertoires in COVID-19. Study information: Acute-phase and convalescent COVID-19 samples originated in the United States, Italy and Spain. T cells, B-cell-depleted T cells, or PBMCs supplied cDNA or gDNA.

In the authors' workflow: Reference gene primers were amplified, and this amplification served to estimate nucleated cell counts. Assay used: immunoSEQ multiplex PCR; TCRdb lists only in-frame clones, some missing. V and J calls plus clone size are reproduced from that table; the DNA served to infer D and trimming. The sample yields about 180,000 clones, 75% to 90% seen once. Trimming pared 6 bases from V and 10 bases from J, leaving 21 bases between. The CDR3 loop spans 14 amino acids. Germline values: CDR1 MNHEY, CDR2 SVGEGT. The chain combines TRBV6-2 or TRBV6-3 with TRBJ1-2; D is perhaps TRBD1 (5 bases). Material for sequencing was PBMCs or T cells enriched from blood (not recorded which). The receptor comes from a man in his forties who had recovered from COVID-19. CDR3 coding DNA: TGTGCCAGCAGCCCCCGGTCAGGGTTACTCCACTACACCTTC. Its protein is CASSPRSGLLHYTF.